This T cell receptor (beta chain) was sequenced for a study of blood T cell repertoires in COVID-19. As for the study in general: The analysed material was cDNA or gDNA that came from T cells, B-cell-depleted T cells, or PBMCs.

The table came from immunoSEQ multiplex PCR; TCRdb's copy has only in-frame clones and leaves some out. The sample consists of approximately 160,000 clones, around 80% of them appearing once. Germline V CDR1 and CDR2: SQVTM, ANQGSEA. V trimming: 4 bases; J trimming: 3 bases; junction bases outside the gene matches: 13. This CDR3 is built from 18 residues. Sequences were obtained from peripheral blood. The rearrangement joins TRBV29-1 to TRBJ2-6, with 9 bases fitting TRBD1. This clonotype was sampled from a woman aged 60 to 75 with acute or convalescent COVID-19. CDR3: CSVVPGTGRIDGANVLTF. CDR3 DNA sequence: TGCAGCGTTGTTCCCGGGACAGGGCGAATTGATGGGGCCAACGTCCTGACTTTC.